This TCR beta chain was retrieved from a study of shared clonotypes between healthy human individuals. The study, taken as a whole, reports: The four-donor shared clonotypes exceeded non-shared clonotypes in generation probability, with non-shared ones scoring lower. Exclusively blood specimens were collected; tissue repertoires likely differ.

The CDR3 runs 12 residues. V was cut by 1 base and J by 8 bases, with 5 bases left in between. Germline V gene data show CDR1 as MGHRA and CDR2 as YSYEKL. Produced via immunoSEQ multiplex PCR; TCRdb's table is partial and in-frame only. The sample includes around 2.5 million clones, under 95% of them seen just once. Notes on this clone: The antigen is undetermined. The sample contains more than one DNA sequence encoding this CDR3.

This TCR came from a man aged 18 to 30 in good health. Some clones in this sample may be carry-over from other donors' samples. The V and J genes are TRBV4-1 and TRBJ1-4; D is uncertain. Sequences were obtained from naive CD4+ T cells from PBMCs. Subset reported: CD45RA+ positively selected. This chain's CDR3 is CASSQVLEKLFF. In DNA form, the CDR3 reads TGCGCCAGCAGCCAAGTTTTGGAAAAACTGTTTTTT.